The TCR beta chain under discussion was sequenced for a study of monozygotic twins with inflammatory bowel disease. TCRdb reanalyzed the 5' RACE reads and collapses them to one entry per CDR3 protein, without DNA. The repertoire table contains under 200,000 distinct CDR3 sequences. Sampling involved one blood draw (2.5 ml) for every donor. Sequencing was done on a sample of blood. This sequence originates from a human donor with ulcerative colitis or Crohn's disease, or a healthy co-twin of an affected twin (not recorded which).

The CDR3 spells CASSEGLSSYEQYF. The V call is TRBV9, the J call TRBJ2-7; lacking DNA, the TRBD2 call made by TCRdb goes unchecked. Looked up from germline, CDR1 is SGDLS and CDR2 is YYNGEE. The CDR3 totals 14 residues.